This T cell receptor beta chain came from a study of blood T cell repertoires in COVID-19. Study-level information: T cells, B-cell-depleted T cells, or PBMCs provided the cDNA or gDNA that served as material.

As handled by the study authors: Estimation of nucleated cell counts was performed using reference gene primer amplification. Profiled with immunoSEQ multiplex PCR; TCRdb holds only in-frame clones, not every one. V and J calls and clone size come straight from that table; D and trimming were deduced from the DNA. The sample shows 200,000 to 250,000 clones, 84% of them seen only once. Germline-derived CDR1 and CDR2 are SGDLS and YYNGEE. The V and J ends lost 0 bases and 5 bases respectively, with 9 bases between them. This CDR3 spans 14 amino acids. This TCR came from a man in his fifties or sixties with acute or convalescent COVID-19. The chain couples TRBV9 to TRBJ1-5, with unresolved D. The source material was peripheral blood. In DNA form, the CDR3 reads TGTGCCAGCAGCGTAGCGGGGAGGGATCAGCCCCAGCATTTT. Translation: CASSVAGRDQPQHF.